This T cell receptor beta chain is from a study of shared clonotypes between healthy human individuals. Data came from immunoSEQ multiplex PCR; TCRdb stores just in-frame clones and leaves some out. The sample shows approximately 2,000,000 clones, 93% of them seen only once. CD8 cells classed as naive were CD45RO-negative and positively selected for CCR7, excluding terminally differentiated effector memory CD45RA+ cells. Points on this clone: Other DNA sequences in this sample translate to the same CDR3.

The CDR3 loop spans 14 amino acids. With 1 base removed from V and 0 bases from J, the gap between germline ends came to 7 bases. Germline V CDR1 and CDR2: MNHNS, SASEGT. This rearrangement joins TRBV6-1 to TRBJ2-7; D is unresolved. The sequencing sample was made of naive CD8+ T cells from PBMCs. The receptor was derived from a man aged 18 to 30 in good health. Some clones in this sample may be carry-over from other donors' samples. CDR3 sequence reads: CASSEGTLSYEQYF. The CDR3 nucleotides are TGTGCCAGCAGTGAAGGAACGCTCTCCTACGAGCAGTACTTC.